These T cell receptor beta chains were read from a single sample in a study of cytomegalovirus exposure and HLA in healthy donors. Method: immunoSEQ multiplex PCR; TCRdb's copy keeps in-frame clones and lacks some. The top ten hold less than 0.3% of the sample, which has some 180,000 clones, roughly 87% seen once. Sequencing used PBMCs. The receptors were gathered from a girl less than two years old in good health and CMV-seronegative. Both conserved end residues are part of each CDR3.

V gene: TRBV7-2; J gene: TRBJ2-7; CDR3 length: 15; CDR3 protein: CASSLEPRSSYEQYF
V gene: TRBV5-6; J gene: TRBJ2-2; CDR3 length: 16; CDR3 protein: CASTKYWEANTGELFF
V gene: TRBV19; J gene: TRBJ2-3; CDR3 length: 15; CDR3 protein: CASSMWRGHTDTQYF
V gene: TRBV30; J gene: TRBJ2-3; CDR3 length: 13; CDR3 protein: CAWSVWGADTQYF
V gene: TRBV30; J gene: TRBJ1-2; CDR3 length: 13; CDR3 protein: CAWTMLGASGYTF
V gene: TRBV4-2; J gene: TRBJ1-1; CDR3 length: 14; CDR3 protein: CASSPGYMNTEAFF
V gene: TRBV6-5; J gene: TRBJ2-7; CDR3 length: 15; CDR3 protein: CASSATGSRIYEQYF
V gene: TRBV7-2; J gene: TRBJ1-1; CDR3 length: 16; CDR3 protein: CASSSSSGGMNTEAFF
V gene: TRBV30; J gene: TRBJ2-2; CDR3 length: 19; CDR3 protein: CAWSVPQPVQGVITGELFF
V gene: TRBV21-1; J gene: TRBJ2-2; CDR3 length: 16; CDR3 protein: CASSNWIAANTGELFF
V gene: TRBV5-8; J gene: TRBJ2-1; CDR3 length: 15; CDR3 protein: CASSDDWSSYNEQFF
V gene: TRBV10-2; J gene: TRBJ2-1; CDR3 length: 17; CDR3 protein: CASSDRGTVSGGGEQFF
V gene: TRBV4-2; J gene: TRBJ2-5; CDR3 length: 16; CDR3 protein: CASSSNSGGDQETQYF
V gene: TRBV30; J gene: TRBJ2-3; CDR3 length: 14; CDR3 protein: CAWSVGRGTDTQYF
V gene: TRBV12-5; J gene: TRBJ2-7; CDR3 length: 12; CDR3 protein: CASGSLHYEQYF
V gene: TRBV25-1; J gene: TRBJ2-1; CDR3 length: 14; CDR3 protein: CASSEPTGHNEQFF
V gene: TRBV25-1; J gene: .; CDR3 length: 13; CDR3 protein: CASEDRSSYEQYF
V gene: TRBV11-3; J gene: TRBJ2-1; CDR3 length: 13; CDR3 protein: CASSLGRYNEQFF
V gene: TRBV19; J gene: TRBJ2-2; CDR3 length: 16; CDR3 protein: CASSPRQVYAAGELFF
V gene: TRBV5-8; J gene: TRBJ2-1; CDR3 length: 16; CDR3 protein: CASSLFGLAGVNEQFF
V gene: TRBV19; J gene: TRBJ2-1; CDR3 length: 14; CDR3 protein: CASSLSGHYNEQFF
V gene: TRBV5-1; J gene: TRBJ2-1; CDR3 length: 14; CDR3 protein: CASSLGIAGNEQFF
V gene: TRBV2; J gene: TRBJ2-3; CDR3 length: 14; CDR3 protein: CAFRGWTSTDTQYF
V gene: TRBV5-1; J gene: TRBJ2-3; CDR3 length: 12; CDR3 protein: CASSLKGDTQYF
V gene: TRBV5-6; J gene: TRBJ2-2; CDR3 length: 15; CDR3 protein: CASSRDDLFTGELFF
V gene: TRBV27; J gene: TRBJ2-5; CDR3 length: 17; CDR3 protein: CAGRTTGTLFVQETQYF
V gene: TRBV30; J gene: TRBJ1-2; CDR3 length: 10; CDR3 protein: CAWRQFGYTF
V gene: TRBV5-4; J gene: TRBJ2-3; CDR3 length: 15; CDR3 protein: CASSLKADRGDTQYF
V gene: TRBV5-1; J gene: TRBJ1-4; CDR3 length: 15; CDR3 protein: CASSLFGQSNEKLFF
V gene: TRBV6-6; J gene: TRBJ2-7; CDR3 length: 15; CDR3 protein: CASSLQGGLLDEQYF
V gene: TRBV19; J gene: TRBJ2-7; CDR3 length: 16; CDR3 protein: CASSPLGGNPTREQYF
V gene: TRBV9; J gene: TRBJ2-1; CDR3 length: 18; CDR3 protein: CASTVSHLRGTIYNEQFF
V gene: TRBV19; J gene: TRBJ1-5; CDR3 length: 15; CDR3 protein: CASSIGQGGNQPQHF
V gene: TRBV12-5; J gene: TRBJ2-3; CDR3 length: 19; CDR3 protein: CASGADRGRTLIGTDTQYF
V gene: TRBV19; J gene: TRBJ2-7; CDR3 length: 16; CDR3 protein: CATASGDSGSSYEQYF
V gene: TRBV27; J gene: TRBJ1-4; CDR3 length: 19; CDR3 protein: CASSPAYPGQEATNEKLFF
V gene: TRBV4-2; J gene: TRBJ1-5; CDR3 length: 14; CDR3 protein: CASSFEDSNQPQHF